These 30 T cell receptor beta chains share one sample of origin, sequenced in a study of blood T cell repertoires in COVID-19. Repertoires were generated with immunoSEQ multiplex PCR, while TCRdb's copy carries only in-frame clones and drops some. The sample lists 15,000 to 25,000 clones, approximately 93% occurring once. The specimen was peripheral blood. The receptors here all came from a woman between 50 and 59 years old with active COVID-19.

This sequence joins TRBV7-2 and TRBJ2-1; no reliable D call. In germline, CDR1 is SGHTA, CDR2 FQGNSA. The V gene lost 0 bases and the J gene lost 5 bases, with 5 bases spanning the gap. The CDR3 runs to 13 residues. CDR3 coding DNA: TGTGCCAGCAGCTTAGCGCTAAACAATGAGCAGTTCTTC. It yields the protein CASSLALNNEQFF.

The chain is built from TRBV14 and TRBJ2-2, with 11 bases that match TRBD2. The CDR3 loop spans 15 amino acids. V gave up 6 bases and J gave up 5 bases; unmatched junction bases: 5. The germline gives CDR1 SGHDN, CDR2 FVKESK. The CDR3 nucleotides are TGTGCCAGCAGTCCCCTAGCGGGAGGAACCGGGGAGCTGTTTTTT. This encodes CASSPLAGGTGELFF.

The chain is built from TRBV2 and TRBJ1-5; D ambiguous. Germline V gene data show CDR1 as SNHLY and CDR2 as FYNNEI. V lost 1 base, J lost 4 bases, and 8 bases lay in between. The CDR3 spans 14 residues. Here the CDR3 DNA reads TGTGCCAGCAGTGAAGGTACAAAGAATCAGCCCCAGCATTTT. Translation: CASSEGTKNQPQHF.

The J gene is TRBJ2-3, the V gene TRBV5-1; 9 bases are a match to TRBD2. The CDR3 consists of 16 residues. CDR1 and CDR2 (germline): SGHRS, YFSETQ. Trimming at V came to 3 bases and at J to 2 bases, leaving 7 bases not matched to a gene. Here the CDR3 DNA reads TGCGCCAGCAGCTCCTCGGCGGGAGGGACCACAGATACGCAGTATTTT. It yields the protein CASSSSAGGTTDTQYF.

CDR3 coding DNA: TGCGCCAGCAGCTTTTTAGCGGGAGGTGTTCAGACCCAGTACTTC. This codes for CASSFLAGGVQTQYF. V is TRBV5-1 and J is TRBJ2-5, with 10 bases aligning to TRBD2. The CDR3 runs 15 residues. Germline V gives CDR1 SGHRS, CDR2 YFSETQ. V shed 2 bases and J 6 bases; nucleotides not matched to a gene: 7. The entire variable domain, with the rest obtained from reference TRBV5-1 and TRBJ2-5, is as follows: KAGVTQTPRYLIKTRGQQVTLSCSPISGHRSVSWYQQTPGQGLQFLFEYFSETQRNKGNFPGRFSGRQFSNSRSEMNVSTLELGDSALYLCASSFLAGGVQTQYFGPGTRLLVL.

V gene TRBV27 combines with J gene TRBJ2-7, with 11 bases fitting TRBD1. The V segment lost 6 bases and the J segment 5 bases; nucleotides outside the gene matches: 6. Germline assignment: CDR1 MNHEY and CDR2 SMNVEV (reference sequence). The CDR3 is 14 amino acids. CDR3 sequence (DNA): TGTGCCAGCAGGCGGACAGGGGGCAGCCACGAGCAGTACTTC. This sequence encodes CASRRTGGSHEQYF.

J is TRBJ1-1 and V is TRBV5-1, with a weak D call TRBD1 (6 bases). V lost 0 bases and J 1 base, leaving 13 bases between the germline ends. Germline CDR1 is SGHRS and CDR2 is YFSETQ. The CDR3 is 16 residues long. The DNA of the CDR3 is TGCGCCAGCAGCTTGGGGTTTTGGACAGAGAACACTGAAGCTTTCTTT. Encoded protein: CASSLGFWTENTEAFF. Full variable domain (missing parts from reference TRBV5-1 and TRBJ1-1): KAGVTQTPRYLIKTRGQQVTLSCSPISGHRSVSWYQQTPGQGLQFLFEYFSETQRNKGNFPGRFSGRQFSNSRSEMNVSTLELGDSALYLCASSLGFWTENTEAFFGQGTRLTVV.

This clone was picked up a small number of times. The chain links TRBV7-3 to TRBJ2-7; a weak D match, TRBD1 (6 bases). The germline V gene has CDR1 SGHTA and CDR2 FQGTGA. V was shortened by 5 bases and J by 0 bases, with 11 bases between the two germline ends. This CDR3 spans 14 amino acids. CDR3 sequence: CASSPNRDSYEQYF. CDR3 coding DNA: TGTGCCAGCAGCCCAAACAGGGACTCCTACGAGCAGTACTTC.

V gene TRBV11-3 combines with J gene TRBJ1-4; D is uncertain. Trimming took 1 base from V and 6 from J, leaving 6 bases between them. The germline V gene encodes CDR1 SGHNT and CDR2 YENEEA. This CDR3 region has 13 residues. The CDR3 reads CASSLGPDEKLFF. In DNA form, the CDR3 reads TGTGCCAGCAGCTTAGGTCCGGATGAAAAACTGTTTTTT.

J is TRBJ2-7 and V is TRBV10-3; perhaps TRBD2 as D (5 bases). V lost 4 bases to trimming and J lost 0 bases, with 7 bases between them. Germline CDR1 ENHRY, CDR2 SYGVKD. This CDR3 has 13 residues. The chain's CDR3 is CAISVGSSYEQYF. CDR3 nucleotide sequence: TGTGCCATCAGTGTAGGGAGCTCCTACGAGCAGTACTTC.

The chain has TRBV9 and TRBJ2-2; possibly TRBD1 for D (6 bases). Germline V lookup: CDR1 SGDLS, CDR2 YYNGEE. The CDR3 extends over 14 amino acids. V was trimmed by 8 bases and J by 5 bases, leaving 16 bases between them. The CDR3 reads CASSERTETGELFF. CDR3 nucleotides: TGTGCCAGTTCTGAAAGGACAGAAACCGGGGAGCTGTTTTTT.

The chain joins TRBV5-5 to TRBJ2-3; TRBD1 might be the D (6 bases). CDR1 is SGHKS and CDR2 is YYEKEE in the germline V gene (reference sequence). Trimming stripped 3 bases from V and 5 bases from J, with 7 bases between. This CDR3 spans 12 amino acids. The CDR3 here is CASSWDKDTQYF. The CDR3 coding sequence is TGTGCCAGCAGCTGGGACAAAGATACGCAGTATTTT.

The V call is TRBV5-1, the J call TRBJ2-7; TRBD1 agrees at 8 bases. Trimming at V came to 4 bases and at J to 2 bases, leaving 5 bases not matched to a gene. CDR3 length: 14 amino acids. Germline CDR1 is SGHRS and CDR2 is YFSETQ. The DNA for the CDR3 is TGCGCCAGCAGCCCGGGACAGGCCGCCTACGAGCAGTACTTC. Amino acid sequence: CASSPGQAAYEQYF.

This clone appeared a single time. V gene TRBV6-2 or TRBV6-3 combines with J gene TRBJ2-5; D may be TRBD2 (6 bases). With 0 bases removed from V and 4 bases from J, the gap between germline ends came to 12 bases. Germline V CDR1 and CDR2: MNHEY, SVGEGT. The CDR3 spans 15 residues. CDR3 sequence reads: CASSYSMGLGETQYF. For the CDR3, the DNA is TGTGCCAGCAGTTACTCGATGGGACTGGGAGAGACCCAGTACTTC.

This chain connects TRBV5-4 to TRBJ1-2; D is possibly TRBD1 (5 bases). Germline CDR1 is SGHNT and CDR2 is YYREEE (reference sequence). Deletions cut 6 bases from V and 2 bases from J, with 14 bases between. The CDR3 is 14 residues long. The CDR3 spells CASTTGALNYGYTF. DNA of the CDR3: TGTGCCAGCACCACTGGGGCTCTGAACTATGGCTACACCTTC.

The chain combines TRBV7-2 with TRBJ2-1; 8 nucleotides line up with TRBD2. The CDR3 extends over 15 amino acids. Looked up from germline, CDR1 is SGHTA and CDR2 is FQGNSA. The V and J ends lost 5 bases and 7 bases, in that order; junction bases with no gene match: 10. CDR3 loop: CASSLYSGTRNEQFF. The CDR3 bases are TGTGCCAGCAGCCTATACTCCGGGACTAGAAATGAGCAGTTCTTC.

In nucleotides, the CDR3 is TGTGCCAGCAGTGAGAGCGGACAGGGCAATCAGCCCCAGCATTTT. This sequence encodes CASSESGQGNQPQHF. The chain couples TRBV2 to TRBJ1-5, with 7 bases identical to TRBD1. Germline CDR1 is SNHLY and CDR2 is FYNNEI. Trimming took 3 bases from V and 2 from J; bases not matched to a gene: 4. This CDR3 has 15 residues.

The CDR3 DNA is TGTGCCAGCAGTTCCGGGACAGGGGTGGCGAATGAGCAGTTCTTC. Its protein product is CASSSGTGVANEQFF. The rearrangement uses TRBV27 and TRBJ2-1; 10 positions match TRBD1. The CDR3 sequence is 15 residues long. Unmatched junction bases numbered 7, after V lost 4 bases and J lost 7 bases. CDR1 and CDR2 from the germline V gene are MNHEY and SMNVEV (reference sequence).

V and J are TRBV7-6 and TRBJ2-7; TRBD2 is a possible D gene (6 bases). Germline CDR1 SGHVS, CDR2 FNYEAQ. The CDR3 is 16 amino acids. Trimming cost V 0 bases and J 7 bases, with 19 bases left between them. The CDR3 DNA sequence: TGTGCCAGCAGCTTAGCCTTCGGGCCTCTGGCGGGGGAGCAGTACTTC. Translation: CASSLAFGPLAGEQYF.

The J gene is TRBJ2-3, the V gene TRBV6-4, with 8 positions matching TRBD1. Unmatched junction bases numbered 6, after V lost 3 bases and J lost 10 bases. Germline V gene lookup returns CDR1 MRHNA and CDR2 SNTAGT. The CDR3 runs 13 residues. CDR3 nucleotides: TGTGCCAGCAGTGAGGGCCGACAGGGGCCGCAGTATTTT. This encodes CASSEGRQGPQYF.

V gene TRBV18 combines with J gene TRBJ1-1; D possibly corresponds to TRBD1 (6 bases). Germline-derived CDR1 and CDR2 are KGHSH and LQKENI. Trimming shortened V by 8 bases and J by 3 bases, and 13 bases separated the two germline ends. The CDR3 length is 13 residues. The chain's CDR3 is CASTRDKDTEAFF. The CDR3 DNA reads TGTGCCAGCACCCGGGACAAAGACACTGAAGCTTTCTTT.

The chain joins TRBV5-1 to TRBJ2-3, with 10 bases matching TRBD2. Trimming cost V 2 bases and J 4 bases; bases outside gene matches: 7. The germline gives CDR1 SGHRS, CDR2 YFSETQ. The CDR3 consists of 16 residues. The CDR3 is CASSFSSGRFSDTQYF. For the CDR3, the DNA is TGCGCCAGCAGCTTTTCTAGCGGGAGATTTTCAGATACGCAGTATTTT.

This clone was found once. The V call is TRBV6-5, the J call TRBJ2-1; 7 bases are shared with TRBD2. This CDR3 region has 12 residues. Germline V gene lookup returns CDR1 MNHEY and CDR2 SVGAGI. With V trimmed by 2 bases and J by 11 bases, 3 bases remained unmatched. This chain's CDR3 is CASSYAGVKQFF. As DNA, the CDR3 is TGTGCCAGCAGTTACGCGGGGGTGAAGCAGTTCTTC.

V usage is TRBV5-4 and J usage is TRBJ2-2; possible D gene TRBD1, 6 bases. This CDR3 contains 15 residues. From germline, CDR1 is SGHNT and CDR2 YYREEE (reference sequence). The V gene lost 4 bases and the J gene lost 1 base, with 11 bases spanning the gap. CDR3: CASSPGAGNTGELFF. CDR3 bases: TGTGCCAGCAGCCCAGGGGCAGGGAACACCGGGGAGCTGTTTTTT.

This sequence joins TRBV29-1 and TRBJ2-5, with 10 bases aligning to TRBD1. V was pared by 4 bases and J by 5 bases, with 10 bases of the junction left unmatched. From germline, CDR1 is SQVTM and CDR2 ANQGSEA. The CDR3 covers 15 residues. The CDR3: CSVAGGQGFSETQYF. The CDR3 DNA reads TGCAGCGTTGCGGGGGGACAGGGGTTTTCGGAGACCCAGTACTTC.

The gene calls are TRBV5-1 and TRBJ2-3, with TRBD2 identical over 11 bases. The CDR3 covers 15 residues. Trimming removed 4 bases from V and 3 bases from J; junction bases left unmatched: 4. Germline V gives CDR1 SGHRS, CDR2 YFSETQ. DNA for the CDR3: TGCGCCAGCAGCACTAGCGGGAGTGAAACAGATACGCAGTATTTT. Its protein product is CASSTSGSETDTQYF.

The chain has TRBV24-1 and TRBJ2-1, with D perhaps matching TRBD1 (7 bases). Between the trimmed V and J ends, which lost 4 bases and 7 bases, there was a span of 19 bases. Germline V gene sequence: CDR1 KGHDR, CDR2 SFDVKD. This CDR3 comprises 16 residues. This chain's CDR3 is CATSDPRRGQGNEQFF. The DNA of the CDR3 is TGTGCCACCAGTGACCCGAGGAGGGGGCAAGGGAATGAGCAGTTCTTC.

The V gene is TRBV27, the J gene TRBJ2-1, with TRBD2 matching over 12 bases. The CDR3 is 16 residues long. With V trimmed by 5 bases and J by 12 bases, 14 bases remained unmatched. Looked up from germline, CDR1 is MNHEY and CDR2 is SMNVEV (reference sequence). CDR3 region: CASSPRGLAGRSGQFF. As DNA, the CDR3 is TGTGCCAGCAGTCCGCGCGGACTAGCGGGGCGTTCGGGGCAGTTCTTC.

The chain links TRBV27 to TRBJ2-7, with 8 nucleotides matching TRBD1. V lost 6 bases to trimming and J lost 7 bases; unmatched junction nucleotides: 14. CDR3 length: 15 amino acids. Looked up from germline, CDR1 is MNHEY and CDR2 is SMNVEV (reference sequence). CDR3 sequence: CASSASGTGTREQYF. DNA for the CDR3: TGTGCCAGCAGCGCCTCTGGGACAGGTACTCGGGAGCAGTACTTC.

This sequence joins TRBV7-9 and TRBJ1-1; the D is unclear. Trimming cost V 1 base and J 1 base, with 13 bases left between them. CDR3 length: 16 amino acids. Per germline, CDR1 SEHNR and CDR2 FQNEAQ (reference sequence). The DNA of the CDR3 is TGTGCCAGCAGCTTAGGGTACAGTGAGGGGAACACTGAAGCTTTCTTT. This codes for CASSLGYSEGNTEAFF.